Each of the 8 T cell receptor beta chains below was sequenced from the same sample in a study of human T cells and chemical hapten exposure. Total RNA was extracted from unfractionated whole blood. During construction of the library, unique molecular identifiers were attached to individual cDNA molecules for quantitative, reproducible TCR counting. TCRdb called the reads again in MiXCR, with one record for every CDR3 protein. Among 500 to 550 distinct CDR3 sequences listed, 96% were seen once. Sequenced: whole blood. Every receptor here comes from a human donor who had alopecia or was a healthy volunteer (not recorded which). Some clones in this sample may be carry-over from other donors' samples. This table probably holds off-target reads from a library built for another chain.

The chain carries TRBV20-1 and TRBJ1-3; TRBD1 matches at 8 bases. CDR1 DFQATT and CDR2 SNEGSKA come from the germline V gene (reference sequence). J gave up 5 bases and V 0 bases, and 3 bases lay outside the gene matches. This CDR3 has 14 amino acids. The CDR3 spells CSARDGQGRNTIYF. CDR3 in DNA: TGCAGTGCTAGAGACGGACAGGGTAGAAACACCATATATTTT.

This sequence joins TRBV7-8 and TRBJ1-3, with 9 bases identical to TRBD1. The trim removed 5 bases at V and 4 bases at J, leaving 6 bases unmatched. The CDR3 is 15 amino acids. Germline CDR1 is SGHVS and CDR2 is FQNEAQ. The CDR3 sequence is CASSPNRGPGNTIYF. In DNA, the CDR3 is TGTGCCAGCAGCCCTAACAGGGGGCCAGGAAACACCATATATTTT.

On this clonotype itself: Relative to the germline gene, one junction end is altered; a read error may explain this. The chain joins TRBV10-3 to TRBJ1-5; D is ambiguous. CDR3 length equals 13 residues. The germline V gene encodes CDR1 ENHRY and CDR2 SYGVKD. The chain's CDR3 is CAMSADFAQPQHF. In nucleotides, the CDR3 is TGTGCCATGAGTGCCGACTTCGCTCAGCCCCAGCATTTT.

V usage is TRBV28 and J usage is TRBJ1-2; 7 nucleotides line up with TRBD1. The CDR3 is 14 residues long. V shed 7 bases and J 2 bases; nucleotides not matched to a gene: 7. From germline, CDR1 is MDHEN and CDR2 SYDVKM. The CDR3 bases are TGTGCCAGCATTACGGGGGGACAGAACTATGGCTACACCTTC. Encoded protein: CASITGGQNYGYTF.

The CDR3: CAWSVRRESYEQYF. CDR3 DNA: TGTGCCTGGAGTGTACGACGGGAATCCTACGAGCAGTACTTC. The chain links TRBV30 to TRBJ2-7; TRBD2 is a possible D gene (5 bases). CDR3 length equals 14 residues. Trimming took 0 bases from V and 1 from J, leaving 10 bases between them. Germline CDR1 and CDR2: GTSNPN and SVGIG (reference sequence).

The gene calls are TRBV29-1 and TRBJ2-7; D remains ambiguous. Trimming left V 1 base short and J 7 bases short, with 8 bases between. The CDR3 loop spans 11 amino acids. Germline CDR1 and CDR2: SQVTM and ANQGSEA. For the CDR3, the DNA is TGCAGCGTTGAAGGGGCAGTAGAGCAGTACTTC. Its translation: CSVEGAVEQYF.

V and J are TRBV28 and TRBJ1-6; D not certain. This CDR3 is built from 13 residues. The V and J ends lost 7 bases and 10 bases respectively, with 14 bases between them. Per the germline V gene, CDR1 is MDHEN and CDR2 is SYDVKM. The DNA for the CDR3 is TGTGCCAGCACGACTGCAGGCGGGTCACCCCTCCACTTT. It is translated as CASTTAGGSPLHF.

This CDR3 is CASSWTGRGYSGNTIYF. DNA of the CDR3: TGTGCCAGCAGTTGGACAGGGAGGGGATACTCTGGAAACACCATATATTTT. V and J are TRBV6-5 and TRBJ1-3, with 8 bases lining up with TRBD1. Germline V gives CDR1 MNHEY, CDR2 SVGAGI. The CDR3 sequence is 17 residues long. With 4 bases clipped from V and 0 bases from J, the junction kept 8 bases outside the gene matches.